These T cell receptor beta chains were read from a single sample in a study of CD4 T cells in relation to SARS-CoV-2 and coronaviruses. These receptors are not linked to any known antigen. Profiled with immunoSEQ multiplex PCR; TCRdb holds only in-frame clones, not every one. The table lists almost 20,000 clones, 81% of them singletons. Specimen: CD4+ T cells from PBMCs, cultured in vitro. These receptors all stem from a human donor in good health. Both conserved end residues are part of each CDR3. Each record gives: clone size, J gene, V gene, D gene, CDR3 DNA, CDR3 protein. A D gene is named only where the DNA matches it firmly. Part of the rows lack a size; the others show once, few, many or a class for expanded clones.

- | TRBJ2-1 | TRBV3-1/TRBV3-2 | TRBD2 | TGTGCCAGCAGCTCATCCGGGGGGGCAAATGAGCAGTTCTTC | CASSSSGGANEQFF
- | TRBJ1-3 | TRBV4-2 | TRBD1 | TGTGCCAGCAGCCCTAGACAGGGGTCCCTCTCTGGAAACACCATATATTTT | CASSPRQGSLSGNTIYF
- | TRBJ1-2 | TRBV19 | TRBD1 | TGTGCCAGTAGTATTGGGGCAGGGGGTCTAGTCTATGGCTACACCTTC | CASSIGAGGLVYGYTF
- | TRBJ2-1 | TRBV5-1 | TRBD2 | TGCGCCAGCTCGGGGGGAGCGGGGGGTCCGTCCTACAATGAGCAGTTCTTC | CASSGGAGGPSYNEQFF
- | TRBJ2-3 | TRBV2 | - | TGTGCCAGCAAAAACAGGTTAAACACAGATACGCAGTATTTT | CASKNRLNTDTQYF
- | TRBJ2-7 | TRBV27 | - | TGTGCCAGCAGTTCGAACACGGGGCCCACCTACGAGCAGTACTTC | CASSSNTGPTYEQYF
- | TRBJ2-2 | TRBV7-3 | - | TGTGCCAGCAGTCTATCCGGGCCTAACACCGGGGAGCTGTTTTTT | CASSLSGPNTGELFF
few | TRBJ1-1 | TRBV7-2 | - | TGTGCCAGCAGCTTTAGCAGGCAGAACACTGAAGCTTTCTTT | CASSFSRQNTEAFF
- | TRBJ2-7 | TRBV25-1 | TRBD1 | TGTGCCAGCAGTCCATCCAACAGGGGATCCTACGAGCAGTACTTC | CASSPSNRGSYEQYF
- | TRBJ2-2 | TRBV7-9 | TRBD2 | TGTGCCAGCAGCACCGGGACTAGCGGGAGAACCGGGGAGCTGTTTTTT | CASSTGTSGRTGELFF
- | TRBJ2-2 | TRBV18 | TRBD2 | TGTGCCAGCTCACCAGCGTCTAGCGGAACCTTTAGCGGGGAGCTGTTTTTT | CASSPASSGTFSGELFF
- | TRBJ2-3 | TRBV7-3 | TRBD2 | TGTGCCAGCAGCTCGGGACTAGCTGGCGATACGCAGTATTTT | CASSSGLAGDTQYF
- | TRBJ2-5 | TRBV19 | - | TGTGCCAGTAGTATGAAAAAGACAGCTAACCCAGAGACCCAGTACTTC | CASSMKKTANPETQYF
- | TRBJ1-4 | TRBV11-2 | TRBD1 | TGTGCCAGCAGCTTTTCGGACAGGGGGACAACTAATGAAAAACTGTTTTTT | CASSFSDRGTTNEKLFF
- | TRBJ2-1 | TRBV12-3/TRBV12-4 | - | TGTGCCAGCGGGTTGGGATATGAGCAGTTCTTC | CASGLGYEQFF
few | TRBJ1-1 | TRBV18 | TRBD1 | TGTGCCAGCTCGGGCAGGACAGGGGCTGAAGCTTTCTTT | CASSGRTGAEAFF
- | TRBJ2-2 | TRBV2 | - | TGTGCCAGCAGGGGCCCGCCCGGGGGAATCGGGGAGCTGTTTTTT | CASRGPPGGIGELFF
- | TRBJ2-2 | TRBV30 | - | TGTGCCTGGGGCCCCTTACTCGGGACTCCCAACACCGGGGAGCTGTTTTTT | CAWGPLLGTPNTGELFF
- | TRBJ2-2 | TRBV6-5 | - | TGTGCCAGCAGCTTACTTACAGGGTTGACCGGGGAGCTGTTTTTT | CASSLLTGLTGELFF
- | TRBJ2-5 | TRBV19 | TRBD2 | TGTGCCAGTACCATAGCGGGGGACCAAGAGACCCAGTACTTC | CASTIAGDQETQYF
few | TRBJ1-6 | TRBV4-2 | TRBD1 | TGTGCCAGCAGCGAGACGCAGGGGGGTGGTTCACCCCTCCACTTT | CASSETQGGGSPLHF
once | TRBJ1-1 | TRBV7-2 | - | TGTGCCAGCAGCTTATTCGGGGGCGCGTTGAACACTGAAGCTTTCTTT | CASSLFGGALNTEAFF
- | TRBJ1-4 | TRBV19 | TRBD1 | TGTGCCAGTAGTGGAAAACCGGGACAGGGGGGTGAAAAACTGTTTTTT | CASSGKPGQGGEKLFF
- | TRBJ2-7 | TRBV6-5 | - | TGTGCCAGCAGACCTTATTCTTATCACCACGAGCAGTACTTC | CASRPYSYHHEQYF
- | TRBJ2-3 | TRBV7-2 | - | TGTGCCAGCAGCACAACTAGCTCCCGCACAGATACGCAGTATTTT | CASSTTSSRTDTQYF
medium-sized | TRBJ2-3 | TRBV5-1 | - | TGCGCCAGCAGCTCTATGCCCACAGATACGCAGTATTTT | CASSSMPTDTQYF
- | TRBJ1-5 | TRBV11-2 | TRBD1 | TGTGCCAGCAGCTTAGATGGTCCGGGACAGGGAGGTGATCAGCCCCAGCATTTT | CASSLDGPGQGGDQPQHF
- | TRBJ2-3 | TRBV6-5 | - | TGTGCCAGCACCCCCACCGGCGGACCGCAGGGGACGCAGTATTTT | CASTPTGGPQGTQYF
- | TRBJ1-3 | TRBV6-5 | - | TGTGCCAGCAGTTTACAGGGAGACTCTGGAAACACCATATATTTT | CASSLQGDSGNTIYF
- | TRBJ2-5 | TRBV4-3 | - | TGCGCCAGCAGCCAGGATACGGGGTGGGAGACCCAGTACTTC | CASSQDTGWETQYF
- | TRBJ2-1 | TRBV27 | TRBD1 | TGTGCCAGCAGCCAACAGGGGGCTCCCTACAATGAGCAGTTCTTC | CASSQQGAPYNEQFF
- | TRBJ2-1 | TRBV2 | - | TGTGCCAGCAGTGGGGGTGCCCGGGAGCAGTTCTTC | CASSGGAREQFF
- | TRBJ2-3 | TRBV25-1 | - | TGTGCCAGCAGTGATTCTTCGGGACACTTCACAGATACGCAGTATTTT | CASSDSSGHFTDTQYF
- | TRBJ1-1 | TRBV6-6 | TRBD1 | TGTGCCAGCAGTTACTCGCAGGGGGCGGGGAACACTGAAGCTTTCTTT | CASSYSQGAGNTEAFF
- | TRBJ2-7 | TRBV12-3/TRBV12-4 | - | TGTGCCAGCTTGGGAAGGTTCTACGAGCAGTACTTC | CASLGRFYEQYF
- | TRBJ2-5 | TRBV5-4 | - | TGTGCCAGCAGACCGGACCTTACCCAAGAGACCCAGTACTTC | CASRPDLTQETQYF
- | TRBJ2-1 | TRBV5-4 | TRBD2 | TGTGCCAGCAGCGCTAGCGGGAGGGCCTTAGATGAGCAGTTCTTC | CASSASGRALDEQFF
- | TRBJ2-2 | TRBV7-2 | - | TGTGCCAGCAGCCCGGGACCGATTAACACCGGGGAGCTGTTTTTT | CASSPGPINTGELFF
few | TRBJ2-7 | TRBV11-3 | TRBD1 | TGTGCCAGCAGCGCCGGGACAGGACCCTACGAGCAGTACTTC | CASSAGTGPYEQYF